Listed below are T cell receptor beta chains from one sample, sequenced in a study of T-cell reconstitution after alpha-beta-depleted transplantation in children. TCRdb reprocessed the PCR reads with MiXCR, giving one entry per CDR3 protein. The top ten hold less than 40% of the sample, which has over 100,000 distinct CDR3 sequences, about 9.4% seen once. The material was PBMCs, obtained before TCRalphabeta/CD19-depleted stem cell transplant. The source is a boy between 2 and 10 years old with acute lymphoblastic leukemia, due to receive a stem cell transplant. The conserved cysteine and the conserved F or W are not part of the CDR3 here.

V	length	J	CDR3
TRBV19	13	TRBJ1-1	ASSIIRLGLTEAF
TRBV20-1	13	TRBJ1-1	SAREAQGAGTEAF
TRBV11-2	13	TRBJ2-7	ASMGTGLSSYEQY
TRBV5-1	12	TRBJ2-1	ASSLFAGAGEQF
TRBV20-1	14	TRBJ2-6	SAPWGIPSGANVLT
TRBV5-1	12	TRBJ1-3	ASSSDGTGNTIY
TRBV21-1	13	TRBJ2-1	AEHYASGSGNEQF
TRBV29-1	12	TRBJ2-1	SVARDRAFGEQF
TRBV27	12	TRBJ2-1	ASGSSGSYNEQF
TRBV20-1	11	TRBJ2-3	SAQGEMADTQY
TRBV3-1	14	TRBJ2-3	ASSQGPARGTDTQY
TRBV6-1	13	TRBJ2-2	ASSPTPAPTGELF
TRBV7-9	9	TRBJ1-1	ASRVWTEAF
TRBV5-4	13	TRBJ2-1	ASSPGLLVSDEQF
TRBV12-3/TRBV12-4	13	TRBJ2-2	ASSTKTKNTGELF